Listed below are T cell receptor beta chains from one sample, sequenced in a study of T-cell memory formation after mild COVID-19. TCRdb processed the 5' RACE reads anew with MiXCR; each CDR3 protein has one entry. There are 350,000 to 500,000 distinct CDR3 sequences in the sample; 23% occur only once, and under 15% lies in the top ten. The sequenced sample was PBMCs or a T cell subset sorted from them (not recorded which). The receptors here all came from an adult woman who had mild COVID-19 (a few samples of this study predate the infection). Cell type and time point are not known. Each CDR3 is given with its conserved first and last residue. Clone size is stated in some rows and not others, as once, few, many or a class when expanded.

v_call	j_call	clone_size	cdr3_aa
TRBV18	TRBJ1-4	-	CASSGGQNEKLFF
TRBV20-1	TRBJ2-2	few	CSATNRGRNTGELFF
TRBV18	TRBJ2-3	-	CASSPLGDSDDTQYF
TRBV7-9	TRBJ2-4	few	CASSLPLGTGKNIQYF
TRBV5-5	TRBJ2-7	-	CASSLDGSGRYEQYF
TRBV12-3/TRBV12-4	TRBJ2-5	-	CASSLGQGAMETQYF
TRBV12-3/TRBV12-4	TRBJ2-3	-	CASSLVSGLADTQYF
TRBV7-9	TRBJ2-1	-	CASSRVADEQFF
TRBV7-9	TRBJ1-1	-	CASSLIDENTEAFF
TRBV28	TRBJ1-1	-	CASLGGLMNTEAFF
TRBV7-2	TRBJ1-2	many	CASSSGQGGGYTF
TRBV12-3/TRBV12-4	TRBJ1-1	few	CASSLGQAFF
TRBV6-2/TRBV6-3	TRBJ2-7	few	CASSYPTYEQYF
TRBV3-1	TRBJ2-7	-	CASSQVLVDFYEQYF
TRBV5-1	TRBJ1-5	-	CASSLGQANNQPQHF
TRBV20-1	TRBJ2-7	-	CSASQADYEQYF
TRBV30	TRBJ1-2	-	CAWTAGGNYGYTF
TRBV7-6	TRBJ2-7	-	CASSPLGREQYF
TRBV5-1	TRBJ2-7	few	CASSFSTAEQYF
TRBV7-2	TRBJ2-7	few	CASSRAGTGGFEQYF
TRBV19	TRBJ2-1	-	CASSIDIGRSNNEQFF
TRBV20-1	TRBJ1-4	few	CSASQGRVEKLFF
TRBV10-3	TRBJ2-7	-	CAISEPQGLGQYF
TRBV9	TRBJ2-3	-	CASSVVSGGSDTQYF
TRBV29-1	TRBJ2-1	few	CSVAPQGDEQFF
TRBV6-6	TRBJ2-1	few	CASSDRGSDEQFF
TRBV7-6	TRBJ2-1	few	CASQRELGEQFF
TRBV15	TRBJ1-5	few	CATSRDQGDAGGPQHF
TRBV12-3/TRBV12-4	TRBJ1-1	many	CASSLAGGNTEAFF
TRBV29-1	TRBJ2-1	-	CSVGGTGTSSYNEQFF
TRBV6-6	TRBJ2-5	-	CASSYLGTQGRETQYF
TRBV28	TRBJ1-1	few	CASVEGGYTEAFF
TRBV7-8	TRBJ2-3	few	CASSGRDRGTSDTQYF
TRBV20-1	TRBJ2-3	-	CSPRASGRAGTQYF
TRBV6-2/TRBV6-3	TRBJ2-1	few	CASTHRGTRTNEQFF
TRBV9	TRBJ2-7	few	CASSPDLAGAPPYEQYF
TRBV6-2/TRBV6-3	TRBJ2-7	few	CASSYISGTSGGSYEQYF
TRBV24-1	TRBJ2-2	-	CATSPGNTGELFF
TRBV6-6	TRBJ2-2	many	CASLLWGARGTGELFF
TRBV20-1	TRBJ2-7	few	CSASAAVLKDEQYF
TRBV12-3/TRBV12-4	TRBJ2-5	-	CASSSLGLLATQYF
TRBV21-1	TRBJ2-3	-	CASPTRDTDTQYF
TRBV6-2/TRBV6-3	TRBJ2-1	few	CASSTLGFGEQFF
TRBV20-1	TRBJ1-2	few	CSARVGGIHYGYTF
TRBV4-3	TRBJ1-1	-	CASSQDLAGANTEAFF
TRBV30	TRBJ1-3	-	CAWSTTGPGNTIYF
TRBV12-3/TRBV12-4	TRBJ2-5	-	CASSLAQGAKKETQYF
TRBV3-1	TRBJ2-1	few	CASSQVGESGLFF
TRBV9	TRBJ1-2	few	CASSVERAAGGYTF
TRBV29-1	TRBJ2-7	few	CSVEGTSDYEQYF
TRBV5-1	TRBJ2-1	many	CASSLDDEQFF
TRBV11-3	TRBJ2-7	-	CASNFGPDMSEQYF
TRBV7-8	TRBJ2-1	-	CASSGQGIGEQFF
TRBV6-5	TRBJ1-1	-	CASSYSGGAEAFF
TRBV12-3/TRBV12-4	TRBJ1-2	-	CASREGRGRYYGYTF
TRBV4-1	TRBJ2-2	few	CASSQEAQSNTGELFF
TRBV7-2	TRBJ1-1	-	CASSPQAGGNTEAFF
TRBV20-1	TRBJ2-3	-	CSARDPTGGTDTQYF
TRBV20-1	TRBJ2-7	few	CSANGQGDYEQYF